This T cell receptor beta chain was sequenced for a study of early T cells in non-severe SARS-CoV-2 infection (dated by TCRdb to 2020 to 2023). Turning to the overall study: Bulk RNA from unsorted whole blood was used for TCR sequencing, so alpha and beta chains could not be paired. Study-wide conclusions, independent of this receptor: VDJdb matching was skewed toward anti-spike CD8 responses, so virus-specific expansions were likely underestimated and private and CD4 specificities were missed.

Library generation was performed with 5' RACE. Sequencing was performed on a NextSeq 500. The TCR library protocol attached unique molecular identifiers to individual cDNA molecules to correct for sequencing error and PCR bias. Both TCR alpha and beta chains were sequenced, and tight co-correlation was observed between alpha and beta sequence abundances in each sample. The study's processing was this. Decombinator V4 was used to perform V gene, J gene and CDR3 annotation of TCR sequences. Expanded TCRs were defined as changing significantly between any two time points under a Poisson model with p below 0.0001. Abundances of TCRs were expressed as counts per million after normalisation to the total number of TCRs sequenced in each sample. MAIT TCRs were defined by TRAV1-2 paired with TRAJ12, TRAJ20 or TRAJ33, and iNKT TCRs by TRAV10 paired with TRAJ18. VDJdb, accessed 1 November 2021, was searched for CMV, EBV and SARS-CoV-2 annotated TCRs, with TCRs annotated for multiple antigens excluded. TCRdb handled the public reads itself, with Q25 trimming in fastp and clone calling in MiXCR, and kept productive beta chains. All rows with the same CDR3 protein become a single entry with the most common DNA and genes. In this record, the V and J calls reflect TCRdb's handling and not the investigators' own analysis. Across this sample there are some 55,000 distinct CDR3 sequences, with roughly an eighth seen only once. In total, the top ten clones hold 2.9% of the sample.

The CDR3 has 14 amino acids, counting the end cysteine and phenylalanine. Of all the DNA, just the CDR3 is kept, 42 bases in frame from base 1. Deletion took 0 bases off V and 0 bases off J, with a span of 6 bases between the germline ends. CDR1 SGHRS and CDR2 YFSETQ were looked up in the germline V gene. The study was a case-control design nested within a healthcare worker cohort in London, UK, with weekly nasopharyngeal swab PCR tests and blood sampling. Healthcare workers were recruited between 23 and 31 March 2020, during the week of the UK lockdown, and were followed weekly for up to roughly 15 weeks. This clonotype was seen ten or more times. Its specific antigen is unknown. No much larger clonotype is one base removed from it; base qualities were not supplied.

This TCR came from an adult who was a healthcare worker with PCR-confirmed SARS-CoV-2 infection or an uninfected control (not recorded which). This receptor chain uses TRBV5-1 and TRBJ1-1; the D gene identity is not certain. Sequencing used whole blood. The CDR3 region reads CASSLDSMNTEAFF. Read as DNA, the sequence is TGCGCCAGCAGCTTGGATAGCATGAACACTGAAGCTTTCTTT.